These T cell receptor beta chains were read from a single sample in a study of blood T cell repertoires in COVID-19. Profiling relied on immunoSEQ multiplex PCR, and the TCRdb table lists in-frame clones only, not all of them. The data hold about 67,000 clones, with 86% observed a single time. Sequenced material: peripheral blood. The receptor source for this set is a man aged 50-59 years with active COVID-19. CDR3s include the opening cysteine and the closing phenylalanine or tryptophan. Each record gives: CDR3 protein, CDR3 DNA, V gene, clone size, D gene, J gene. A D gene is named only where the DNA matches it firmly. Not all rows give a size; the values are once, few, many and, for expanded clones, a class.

CDR3: CASSLTGTSGIETQYF; DNA: TGCGCCAGCAGCTTAACCGGGACTAGCGGTATAGAGACCCAGTACTTC; V: TRBV5-1; size: .; D: TRBD2; J: TRBJ2-5
CDR3: CASSFPTRNTEAFF; DNA: TGTGCCAGCAGTTTCCCAACAAGGAACACTGAAGCTTTCTTT; V: TRBV28; size: .; D: .; J: TRBJ1-1
CDR3: CATSRGAGLRGVAGANVLTF; DNA: TGTGCCACCAGCAGGGGGGCCGGACTCAGGGGAGTGGCTGGGGCCAACGTCCTGACTTTC; V: TRBV15; size: .; D: .; J: TRBJ2-6
CDR3: CATSGAGTGGPSGPQHF; DNA: TGTGCCACCAGTGGCGCCGGGACAGGGGGACCTAGTGGGCCCCAGCATTTT; V: TRBV24-1; size: .; D: TRBD1; J: TRBJ1-5
CDR3: CASSPTSLTKLTGELFF; DNA: TGTGCCAGCAGCCCTACTAGTCTTACCAAACTCACCGGGGAGCTGTTTTTT; V: TRBV7-3; size: once; D: .; J: TRBJ2-2
CDR3: CASSLAPSGTYEQYF; DNA: TGTGCCAGCAGCTTAGCTCCAAGTGGCACCTACGAGCAGTACTTC; V: TRBV7-2; size: .; D: .; J: TRBJ2-7
CDR3: CASSEGQISYEQYF; DNA: TGTGCCAGCAGCGAGGGACAAATTTCCTACGAGCAGTACTTC; V: TRBV7-2; size: .; D: .; J: TRBJ2-7
CDR3: CAIQPPGTSNTGELFF; DNA: TGTGCCATACAGCCGCCAGGGACTTCGAACACCGGGGAGCTGTTTTTT; V: TRBV5-4; size: .; D: .; J: TRBJ2-2
CDR3: CAISEETRGRAKNYYGYTF; DNA: TGTGCCATCAGTGAAGAAACCAGGGGTCGGGCTAAAAATTACTATGGCTACACCTTC; V: TRBV10-3; size: .; D: .; J: TRBJ1-2
CDR3: CASSPGQGSKAFF; DNA: TGCGCCAGCAGCCCTGGACAGGGTAGTAAAGCTTTCTTT; V: TRBV5-1; size: .; D: TRBD1; J: TRBJ1-1
CDR3: CASSLSRTSGGLWTQYF; DNA: TGTGCCAGCAGCTTATCCCGGACTAGCGGGGGCCTTTGGACCCAGTACTTC; V: TRBV11-3; size: .; D: TRBD2; J: TRBJ2-5
CDR3: CASSQDPQGQGYEQYF; DNA: TGCGCCAGCAGCCAAGATCCACAGGGGCAGGGCTACGAGCAGTACTTC; V: TRBV4-3; size: .; D: TRBD1; J: TRBJ2-7
CDR3: CATSDLLQETQYF; DNA: TGTGCCACCAGTGATTTACTACAAGAGACCCAGTACTTC; V: TRBV24-1; size: .; D: .; J: TRBJ2-5
CDR3: CASRSGYPTDTQYF; DNA: TGCGCCAGCAGATCGGGATACCCCACAGATACGCAGTATTTT; V: TRBV5-1; size: .; D: .; J: TRBJ2-3
CDR3: CASMRDGGNTGELFF; DNA: TGTGCCAGCATGCGGGATGGGGGGAACACCGGGGAGCTGTTTTTT; V: TRBV2; size: .; D: .; J: TRBJ2-2
CDR3: CASSQVASSYNEQFF; DNA: TGTGCCAGCAGCCAAGTGGCTAGCAGTTACAATGAGCAGTTCTTC; V: TRBV3-1/TRBV3-2; size: .; D: .; J: TRBJ2-1
CDR3: CASHGLAGAPLGTGELFF; DNA: TGTGCCAGCCACGGACTAGCGGGGGCCCCGTTGGGGACCGGGGAGCTGTTTTTT; V: TRBV18; size: .; D: TRBD2; J: TRBJ2-2
CDR3: CASSVVLNTEAFF; DNA: TGTGCCAGCAGCGTAGTATTGAACACTGAAGCTTTCTTT; V: TRBV9; size: .; D: .; J: TRBJ1-1
CDR3: CASSVGGAGGRGELFF; DNA: TGTGCCAGCAGCGTAGGTGGAGCGGGGGGCCGCGGGGAGCTGTTTTTT; V: TRBV9; size: .; D: TRBD2; J: TRBJ2-2
CDR3: CASSYADREVENSPLHF; DNA: TGTGCCAGCAGTTACGCCGACCGGGAGGTGGAAAATTCACCCCTCCACTTT; V: TRBV6-2/TRBV6-3; size: .; D: .; J: TRBJ1-6
CDR3: CASSPQGNYGYTF; DNA: TGTGCCAGCAGTCCACAGGGTAACTATGGCTACACCTTC; V: TRBV28; size: .; D: .; J: TRBJ1-2
CDR3: CASSLDRGNYEQYF; DNA: TGTGCCAGCAGCTTGGACAGGGGGAACTACGAGCAGTACTTC; V: TRBV5-6; size: .; D: TRBD1; J: TRBJ2-7
CDR3: CASSQDDRGSYEQYF; DNA: TGCGCCAGCAGCCAAGATGACCGGGGGAGCTACGAGCAGTACTTC; V: TRBV4-3; size: .; D: .; J: TRBJ2-7
CDR3: CASNLQRGEAFF; DNA: TGTGCCAGCAACCTGCAACGGGGTGAAGCTTTCTTT; V: TRBV7-9; size: few; D: .; J: TRBJ1-1
CDR3: CASSQDVARKTEQFF; DNA: TGCGCCAGCAGCCAAGATGTAGCGCGTAAAACGGAGCAGTTCTTC; V: TRBV4-1; size: .; D: .; J: TRBJ2-1
CDR3: CASSRPAYSGGLGVQYF; DNA: TGTGCCAGCAGTCGTCCCGCCTATAGCGGGGGCCTTGGAGTGCAGTACTTC; V: TRBV6-2/TRBV6-3; size: .; D: TRBD2; J: TRBJ2-7
CDR3: CASSPDRVQPQHF; DNA: TGTGCCAGTAGTCCCGACAGGGTCCAGCCCCAGCATTTT; V: TRBV19; size: .; D: TRBD1; J: TRBJ1-5
CDR3: CASSLPTGSSYEQYF; DNA: TGTGCCAGCAGCTTACCGACAGGGTCCTCCTACGAGCAGTACTTC; V: TRBV7-2; size: .; D: TRBD1; J: TRBJ2-7
CDR3: CAIRTSGTSYNEQFF; DNA: TGTGCCATCAGGACTAGCGGGACTTCCTACAATGAGCAGTTCTTC; V: TRBV2; size: .; D: TRBD2; J: TRBJ2-1
CDR3: CASSSLRGQSPLHF; DNA: TGTGCCAGCAGCTCCCTGAGAGGCCAATCACCCCTCCACTTT; V: TRBV11-3; size: .; D: .; J: TRBJ1-6
CDR3: CASRVDRGDSPLHF; DNA: TGTGCCAGCAGGGTCGACAGGGGTGATTCACCCCTCCACTTT; V: TRBV6-5; size: .; D: TRBD1; J: TRBJ1-6
CDR3: CASSIDRTYYEQYF; DNA: TGTGCCAGTAGTATAGATCGGACATATTACGAGCAGTACTTC; V: TRBV19; size: .; D: .; J: TRBJ2-7
CDR3: CASGEINYGYTF; DNA: TGTGCCAGCGGTGAGATTAACTATGGCTACACCTTC; V: TRBV28; size: .; D: .; J: TRBJ1-2
CDR3: CASSANGGNTLKRNYGYTF; DNA: TGTGCCAGCAGTGCCAATGGGGGCAATACACTTAAGCGCAACTATGGCTACACCTTC; V: TRBV28; size: few; D: .; J: TRBJ1-2
CDR3: CASSPGQGGGTYNSPLHF; DNA: TGTGCCAGCAGCCCCGGACAGGGGGGAGGAACCTATAATTCACCCCTCCACTTT; V: TRBV7-2; size: .; D: TRBD1; J: TRBJ1-6
CDR3: CASSASTTGVGELFF; DNA: TGTGCCAGCAGCGCGTCCACTACAGGGGTCGGGGAGCTGTTTTTT; V: TRBV9; size: few; D: TRBD1; J: TRBJ2-2
CDR3: CATSRTGGARANTGELFF; DNA: TGTGCCACCAGTCGTACCGGGGGGGCCCGGGCGAACACCGGGGAGCTGTTTTTT; V: TRBV24-1; size: .; D: TRBD2; J: TRBJ2-2
CDR3: CASSLLGQGSYGYTF; DNA: TGTGCCAGCAGTTTATTAGGACAGGGCTCGTATGGCTACACCTTC; V: TRBV27; size: few; D: TRBD1; J: TRBJ1-2
CDR3: CASRTAMNTEAFF; DNA: TGTGCCAGCAGGACAGCCATGAACACTGAAGCTTTCTTT; V: TRBV2; size: .; D: .; J: TRBJ1-1
CDR3: CASSEGLSGELFF; DNA: TGTGCCAGCAGTGAAGGACTATCCGGGGAGCTGTTTTTT; V: TRBV6-1; size: .; D: .; J: TRBJ2-2
CDR3: CSASSGGGAGFTEAFF; DNA: TGCAGTGCTAGTTCGGGGGGTGGCGCGGGTTTCACTGAAGCTTTCTTT; V: TRBV20-1; size: .; D: .; J: TRBJ1-1
CDR3: CASAPSGGLSYEQYF; DNA: TGTGCCAGCGCCCCTAGCGGGGGGTTATCCTACGAGCAGTACTTC; V: TRBV6-6; size: .; D: TRBD2; J: TRBJ2-7
CDR3: CASSLDRGAGNTIYF; DNA: TGCGCCAGCAGCTTGGACAGGGGGGCTGGAAACACCATATATTTT; V: TRBV5-1; size: .; D: TRBD1; J: TRBJ1-3
CDR3: CASGIDRGYYEQYF; DNA: TGCGCCAGCGGGATAGACAGGGGATACTACGAGCAGTACTTC; V: TRBV5-1; size: .; D: TRBD1; J: TRBJ2-7
CDR3: CAISWTGGAGETQYF; DNA: TGTGCCATCAGTTGGACAGGGGGCGCGGGAGAGACCCAGTACTTC; V: TRBV10-3; size: .; D: TRBD1; J: TRBJ2-5
CDR3: CASSYGAAAYEQYF; DNA: TGTGCCAGCAGTTACGGGGCCGCTGCCTACGAGCAGTACTTC; V: TRBV6-6; size: .; D: .; J: TRBJ2-7
CDR3: CASSFGQNPYEQYF; DNA: TGTGCCAGCAGCTTCGGACAAAACCCCTACGAGCAGTACTTC; V: TRBV5-6; size: .; D: .; J: TRBJ2-7
CDR3: CASSLALLAGGRQFF; DNA: TGCGCCAGCAGCTTGGCCCTACTAGCGGGGGGTAGGCAGTTCTTC; V: TRBV5-1; size: .; D: TRBD2; J: TRBJ2-1
CDR3: CASSQALIRDNANTEAFF; DNA: TGTGCCAGCTCACAGGCACTGATTAGGGACAACGCGAACACTGAAGCTTTCTTT; V: TRBV18; size: .; D: .; J: TRBJ1-1
CDR3: CASSLDRVGDTQYF; DNA: TGCGCCAGCAGCTTGGACAGGGTGGGAGATACGCAGTATTTT; V: TRBV5-1; size: .; D: .; J: TRBJ2-3
CDR3: CASSPGQGANEQYF; DNA: TGTGCCAGCTCACCAGGACAGGGGGCCAACGAGCAGTACTTC; V: TRBV18; size: .; D: TRBD1; J: TRBJ2-7
CDR3: CASSTGQVGGLRYGYTF; DNA: TGTGCCAGCAGCACGGGACAGGTTGGGGGATTGCGGTATGGCTACACCTTC; V: TRBV7-2; size: .; D: TRBD1; J: TRBJ1-2
CDR3: CASSLGGGQSKNIQYF; DNA: TGTGCCAGCAGCTTAGGAGGGGGTCAATCCAAAAACATTCAGTACTTC; V: TRBV7-2; size: .; D: .; J: TRBJ2-4
CDR3: CASSLGGIQETQYF; DNA: TGTGCCAGCAGCTTGGGCGGAATCCAAGAGACCCAGTACTTC; V: TRBV5-4; size: .; D: .; J: TRBJ2-5